This is a list of T cell receptor beta chains from one sample in a study of response to subunit inactivated influenza vaccine. One entry per CDR3 protein results from TCRdb running MiXCR on the RT-PCR reads. The repertoire has about 520,000 distinct CDR3 sequences, 25% of them found once; the top ten carry approximately 2%. The sample here was CD4+ T cells sorted from PBMCs, taken about 5 days after vaccination. The receptors stem from a man aged 45-65 years who received an inactivated influenza vaccine. Each CDR3 is given with its conserved first and last residue. A D gene is named only where the DNA matches it firmly. For some rows the clone size is stated as once, few or many, or as a class when expanded; others skip it.

>TRBV6-4|.|.|14|TRBJ2-1
TGTGCCAGCAGTGCTGAGGGGGGAGCTAATGAGCAGTTCTTC
CASSAEGGANEQFF
>TRBV7-9|.|.|16|TRBJ2-2
TGTGCCAGCAGCCAAAACCGGGACACTAACACCGGGGAGCTGTTTTTT
CASSQNRDTNTGELFF
>TRBV12-3/TRBV12-4|TRBD1|.|16|TRBJ1-3
TGTGCCAGCAGTTTGGGACAGTTACGCTCTGGAAACACCATATATTTT
CASSLGQLRSGNTIYF
>TRBV7-2|TRBD2|.|16|TRBJ2-7
TGTGCCAGCAGCTTAGCACCCGCGGGAGGGATCTACGAGCAGTACTTC
CASSLAPAGGIYEQYF
>TRBV7-9|TRBD1|.|17|TRBJ2-3
TGTGCCAGCAGCTTACCTGTCAGGGGGCCGAGCACAGATACGCAGTATTTT
CASSLPVRGPSTDTQYF
>TRBV12-3/TRBV12-4|TRBD1|many|14|TRBJ1-3
TGTGCCAGCAGTCCGGGACAGTCTGGAAACACCATATATTTT
CASSPGQSGNTIYF
>TRBV9|TRBD2|.|16|TRBJ2-1
TGTGCCAGCAGCCCAGGGGTACTAGCGGGGCGGGATGAGCAGTTCTTC
CASSPGVLAGRDEQFF
>TRBV4-2|TRBD2|.|16|TRBJ2-7
TGTGCCAGCAGCCAAGAATTCGCGGGAGGGAAGGCCGAGCAGTACTTC
CASSQEFAGGKAEQYF
>TRBV21-1|.|.|18|TRBJ2-7
TGTGCCAGCAGCCCCAGATCTCGGGACAGGGGGCACTCCTACGAGCAGTACTTC
CASSPRSRDRGHSYEQYF
>TRBV20-1|.|.|13|TRBJ2-7
TGCAGTGCTGATCGGGACACGTCCTACGAGCAGTACTTC
CSADRDTSYEQYF
>TRBV5-1|.|.|17|TRBJ2-5
TGCGCCAGCAGCTTGGGACCGGGACACATAATGAGAGAGACCCAGTACTTC
CASSLGPGHIMRETQYF
>TRBV29-1|TRBD2|few|16|TRBJ2-3
TGCAGCGGGGGGGGGGACGGTTTCGTTGGAAGGGATACGCAGTATTTT
CSGGGDGFVGRDTQYF
>TRBV7-9|.|few|12|TRBJ2-2
TGTGCCAGCAGCTACCGTTCCGGGGAGCTGTTTTTT
CASSYRSGELFF
>TRBV20-1|TRBD1|few|15|TRBJ1-2
TGCAGTGCGTCGACCCACAGGGGATCTAACTATGGCTACACCTTC
CSASTHRGSNYGYTF
>TRBV4-3|TRBD1|.|17|TRBJ1-1
TGCGCCAGCAGCCAAGATTACGGGACAGTAAGTTCCACTGAAGCTTTCTTT
CASSQDYGTVSSTEAFF
>TRBV6-1|.|few|13|TRBJ2-1
TGTGCCAGCAGGAGGGCCACCTACAATGAGCAGTTCTTC
CASRRATYNEQFF
>TRBV20-1|.|.|11|TRBJ2-7
TGCAGTGCTTTGGGGAGCTACGAGCAGTACTTC
CSALGSYEQYF
>TRBV20-1|.|few|11|TRBJ2-5
TGCAGTGCTATCATACAAGAGACCCAGTACTTC
CSAIIQETQYF
>TRBV7-8|.|.|13|TRBJ2-1
TGTGCCAGCAGCCTATTACAGGGACATGAGCAGTTCTTC
CASSLLQGHEQFF
>TRBV10-3|.|few|17|TRBJ1-5
TGTGCCATCAGTGAGCCCCAGGGAGGAGGGGTAAGTCAGCCCCAGCATTTT
CAISEPQGGGVSQPQHF
>TRBV27|.|few|14|TRBJ2-6
TGTGCCAGCAGTTTGGCAGCCGGGGCCAACGTCCTGACTTTC
CASSLAAGANVLTF
>TRBV20-1|TRBD1|few|15|TRBJ2-7
TGCAGTGCTAGAGACCCGCAGGGACAGGCCTACGAGCAGTACTTC
CSARDPQGQAYEQYF
>TRBV12-1|.|.|9|TRBJ2-7
TGTGCCAGCAGCTCCTTTGGAAACTTC
CASSSFGNF
>TRBV5-6|.|.|15|TRBJ2-7
TGTGCCAGCAGCACTCCCGGGGCTCCACTCTACGAGCAGTACTTC
CASSTPGAPLYEQYF
>TRBV20-1|.|few|14|TRBJ1-1
TGCAGTGCTAGAGTGGGGGGGCTAGGAACTGAAGCTTTCTTT
CSARVGGLGTEAFF
>TRBV20-1|.|.|12|TRBJ1-5
TGCAGTGCTAGAGGTCAGAATCAGCCCCAGCATTTT
CSARGQNQPQHF
>TRBV9|TRBD2|few|17|TRBJ2-1
TGTGCCAGCAGCGCCCGCGGGGGGAGCAGCTCCTACAATGAGCAGTTCTTC
CASSARGGSSSYNEQFF
>TRBV20-1|.|.|14|TRBJ1-1
TGCAGTGCTACGACCGGACATTTGAACACTGAAGCTTTCTTT
CSATTGHLNTEAFF
>TRBV20-1|.|.|14|TRBJ1-6
TGCAGTGCCATGGACGGAAACTATAATTCACCCCTCCACTTT
CSAMDGNYNSPLHF
>TRBV7-2|.|few|15|TRBJ2-5
TGTGCCAGCAGCTTAGCGCGGCAGGGACAAGAGACCCAGTACTTC
CASSLARQGQETQYF
>TRBV4-1|TRBD1|.|16|TRBJ1-6
TGCGCCAGCAGCCTACAGGCAGGGGGGTTCAATTCACCCCTCCACTTT
CASSLQAGGFNSPLHF
>TRBV6-2/TRBV6-3|.|few|14|TRBJ1-1
TGTGCCAGCAGTTACTCTGGGGGGCGGACTGAAGCTTTCTTT
CASSYSGGRTEAFF
>TRBV12-3/TRBV12-4|.|many|13|TRBJ2-7
TGTGCCAGCAGGCAGGCTAGCTCCTACGAGCAGTACTTC
CASRQASSYEQYF
>TRBV28|.|.|15|TRBJ2-1
TGTGCCAGCAGGGCCAGGGCGAACTCCTACAATGAGCAGTTCTTC
CASRARANSYNEQFF
>TRBV20-1|TRBD2|.|14|TRBJ2-2
TGCAGTGCTAGTGCTAGCGGGAACACCGGGGAGCTGTTTTTT
CSASASGNTGELFF
>TRBV3-1|.|few|14|TRBJ2-2
TGTGCCAGCAGCCAGGGCTGGACCACCGGGGAGCTGTTTTTT
CASSQGWTTGELFF
>TRBV18|TRBD2|few|15|TRBJ2-7
TGTGCCAGCTCACAAATGACTAGCGGGAGGAGCGAGCAGTACTTC
CASSQMTSGRSEQYF
>TRBV5-1|.|few|15|TRBJ1-1
TGCGCCAGCAGCCGGGTCACCGGCGGGAACACTGAAGCTTTCTTT
CASSRVTGGNTEAFF
>TRBV29-1|.|.|11|TRBJ2-2
TGCAGCGTTGGGTTAGCCGGGGAGCTGTTTTTT
CSVGLAGELFF
>TRBV28|.|few|16|TRBJ2-3
TGTGCCAGCAGTTCCGTCCAGGGCTCTGGGGCAGATACGCAGTATTTT
CASSSVQGSGADTQYF
>TRBV4-1|.|.|13|TRBJ2-7
TGCGCCAGCAGCCGCCAAACAGGATACGAGCAGTACTTC
CASSRQTGYEQYF